One and the same sample provided the 32 T cell receptor beta chains below, sequenced in a study of T cells in Graves' hyperthyroidism and ophthalmopathy. Amplified TCR beta CDR3 regions derived from RNA transcripts. First-round RT-PCR with HTBI primers amplified the TCR CDR3 region. TCRdb processed the multiplex PCR reads anew with MiXCR; each CDR3 protein has one entry. Of some 500,000 distinct CDR3 sequences listed, approximately 15% are singletons. The sample taken for sequencing was blood. The receptors were sampled from a woman under 30 with Graves' hyperthyroidism.

This clonotype was seen at least ten times. The chain links TRBV5-1 to TRBJ2-3; D not certain. Trimming took off 0 bases at V and 2 bases at J, with 4 bases between the two ends. The CDR3 is 13 residues long. CDR1 and CDR2 (germline): SGHRS, YFSETQ. CDR3 DNA sequence: TGCGCCAGCAGCTTGGACAACACAGATACGCAGTATTTT. Encoded protein: CASSLDNTDTQYF.

This clonotype was counted at least ten times. This chain links TRBV12-5 with TRBJ2-5; no definite D call. The CDR3 covers 14 residues. V lost 0 bases and J 1 base, leaving 6 bases between the germline ends. From germline, CDR1 is LGHNT and CDR2 FRNRAP. CDR3 region: CASGLVAAQETQYF. DNA for the CDR3: TGTGCTAGTGGTTTGGTTGCGGCCCAAGAGACCCAGTACTTC.

This clonotype was counted many times. J is TRBJ1-2 and V is TRBV19; D is unclear. Germline V gene data show CDR1 as LNHDA and CDR2 as SQIVND (reference sequence). V dropped 3 bases and J dropped 6 bases, with 14 bases sitting between them. This CDR3 comprises 14 residues. The CDR3 loop is CASSMEVHPNGYTF. CDR3 DNA sequence: TGTGCCAGTAGTATGGAAGTACACCCAAATGGCTACACCTTC.

The sample holds a few counts of this clonotype. CDR3 coding DNA: TGTGCCAGCAGCGGGACCGGTAATGAGCAGTTCTTC. Its translation: CASSGTGNEQFF. The chain uses TRBV14 and TRBJ2-1, with D possibly being TRBD1 or TRBD2 (5 bases each). Deletions cut 5 bases from V and 7 bases from J, with 9 bases between. This CDR3 is 12 amino acids long. CDR1 and CDR2 (germline): SGHDN, FVKESK.

Note on this clonotype: The germline gene is not matched at one end of the junction; a read error may be the cause. The chain employs TRBV7-7 and TRBJ1-1, with D perhaps TRBD1 (5 bases). Germline V gives CDR1 SSHAT, CDR2 FNYEAQ (reference sequence). There are 13 residues in the CDR3. The CDR3 region has the DNA TGTACCAGCAGCCGCAGGGAGAACACTGAAGCTTTCTTT. Translated: CTSSRRENTEAFF.

The table lists this clonotype with many counts. The V and J genes are TRBV7-3 and TRBJ2-1; D gene uncertain. Germline values: CDR1 SGHTA, CDR2 FQGTGA. V dropped 1 base and J dropped 5 bases, with 9 bases sitting between them. The CDR3 has 14 amino acids. The DNA for the CDR3 is TGTGCCAGCAGCTTAAGTGCCGGTCACAATGAGCAGTTCTTC. Its protein is CASSLSAGHNEQFF.

This clonotype was observed a few times. The chain is built from TRBV3-1 and TRBJ2-2; TRBD2 agrees at 8 bases. The CDR3 has 16 amino acids. The junction had 9 bases not matched to a gene; V was cut back by 3 bases and J by 6 bases. CDR1 and CDR2 (germline): LGHDT, YNNKEL (reference sequence). CDR3 DNA sequence: TGTGCCAGCAGCCACGGGGGGGTCAGGTTATCCGGGGAGCTGTTTTTT. The encoded protein is CASSHGGVRLSGELFF.

This clonotype was observed many times. The J gene is TRBJ2-5, the V gene TRBV20-1; the D gene is possibly TRBD1 (6 bases). The germline gives CDR1 DFQATT, CDR2 SNEGSKA (reference sequence). Deletions cut 2 bases from V and 2 bases from J, with 12 bases between. The CDR3 totals 14 residues. The CDR3, as DNA: TGCAGTGCTAGAACCCCAGGGACACAAGAGACCCAGTACTTC. Protein sequence: CSARTPGTQETQYF.

This clonotype was seen only a few times. The V call is TRBV20-1, the J call TRBJ2-3, with D hard to call. The CDR3 length is 13 residues. Trimming removed 2 bases from V and 4 bases from J, with 10 bases in between. CDR1 is DFQATT and CDR2 is SNEGSKA in the germline V gene (reference sequence). CDR3 region: CSARLQDPDTQYF. CDR3 DNA sequence: TGCAGTGCTAGACTCCAGGACCCAGATACGCAGTATTTT.

This clonotype came up many times. This chain connects TRBV11-3 to TRBJ2-7; no definite D call. The CDR3 spans 11 residues. Trimming pared 1 base from V and 7 bases from J, leaving 5 bases between. The germline V gene encodes CDR1 SGHNT and CDR2 YENEEA. CDR3 DNA: TGTGCCAGCAGCTTAGCAAGGGAGCAGTACTTC. Protein sequence: CASSLAREQYF.

This clonotype was recorded many times. This could be a read error, since a much larger clone is one nucleotide away. V and J are TRBV20-1 and TRBJ1-1; tentatively, D is TRBD1 (6 bases). The length of the CDR3 is 13 residues. V shed 1 base and J shed 3 bases, with 9 bases lying between them. CDR1 and CDR2 from the germline V gene are DFQATT and SNEGSKA (reference sequence). CDR3 nucleotide sequence: TGCAGTGCTAGAGGGACAGAGGACACTGAAGCTTTCTTT. Translating it yields CSARGTEDTEAFF.

Only a few counts were recorded for this clonotype. This sequence may be a read error, since a much larger clone differs from it by one base. The V and J genes are TRBV11-2 and TRBJ2-2; tentative D call: TRBD2 (5 bases). CDR1 is SGHAT and CDR2 is FQNNGV in the germline V gene. This CDR3 is built from 18 residues. CDR3 protein: CASSISSPRRPNTGELSF. The CDR3 DNA sequence: TGTGCCAGCAGCATATCTTCCCCCCGACGGCCGAACACCGGGGAGCTGTCTTTT.

This clonotype was recorded many times. The V call is TRBV24-1, the J call TRBJ2-1; D gene unclear. Trimming shortened V by 5 bases and J by 2 bases, and 9 bases separated the two germline ends. The CDR3 totals 14 residues. Per the germline V gene, CDR1 is KGHDR and CDR2 is SFDVKD. The CDR3 DNA is TGTGCCACCAGTGCGACGGGTACCTACAATGAGCAGTTCTTC. As protein: CATSATGTYNEQFF.

Turning to this clonotype: One base away lies a much larger clone, so this may be a sequencing read error. This chain joins TRBV7-3 and TRBJ2-1; D call uncertain. The CDR3 consists of 16 residues. Germline CDR1 and CDR2: SGHTA and FQGTGA. The CDR3 DNA reads TGTGCCAGCAGCCCGGCCTTTCCCCTAAACTACAATGAGCAGTTATTC. Translation: CASSPAFPLNYNEQLF.

This clonotype was detected many times. The genes are TRBV6-1 and TRBJ2-7; D not certain. Germline V gene data show CDR1 as MNHNS and CDR2 as SASEGT. The V end lost 5 bases, the J end lost 7 bases, and 15 bases lay between the germline ends. CDR3 size: 13 residues. CDR3 nucleotide sequence: TGTGCCAGCAGTTATGGAAGCCTTGGGGAGCAGTACTTC. Its protein is CASSYGSLGEQYF.

This clonotype was counted only a few times. J is TRBJ2-5 and V is TRBV7-3; D remains ambiguous. The CDR3 covers 14 residues. Deletions cut 1 base from V and 6 bases from J, with 12 bases between. Germline CDR1 and CDR2: SGHTA and FQGTGA. CDR3 nucleotide sequence: TGTGCCAGCAGCTTAATGGCCAGCCCTCAGACCCAGTACTTC. It codes for CASSLMASPQTQYF.

The chain uses TRBV6-1 and TRBJ1-5; D may be TRBD1 (5 bases). Germline CDR1 is MNHNS and CDR2 is SASEGT. V shed 2 bases and J shed 6 bases, with 14 bases lying between them. The CDR3 sequence is 15 residues long. The CDR3 loop is CASSEFGAAAQPQHF. The CDR3 DNA is TGTGCCAGCAGTGAATTTGGGGCAGCCGCTCAGCCCCAGCATTTT.

This clonotype was detected many times. The rearrangement uses TRBV6-5 and TRBJ1-1; 8 bases line up with TRBD1. The length of the CDR3 is 17 residues. V lost 2 bases to trimming and J lost 0 bases; unmatched junction nucleotides: 8. Looked up from germline, CDR1 is MNHEY and CDR2 is SVGAGI. This CDR3 reads CASSYGAGGLMNTEAFF. The CDR3 coding sequence is TGTGCCAGCAGTTACGGAGCAGGGGGCCTCATGAACACTGAAGCTTTCTTT.

The sample holds many counts of this clonotype. The rearrangement links TRBV30 to TRBJ2-2; D ambiguous. The length of the CDR3 is 14 residues. V gave up 1 base and J gave up 6 bases, with 12 bases separating them. Germline CDR1 reads GTSNPN; CDR2 reads SVGIG (reference sequence). The CDR3 bases are TGTGCCTGGAGTGAGAGTCCCTACGCCGGGGAGCTGTTTTTT. Its protein product is CAWSESPYAGELFF.

In its sample, this clonotype was seen a few times. The conserved closing phenylalanine or tryptophan is absent in this CDR3, likely reflecting a read error. The gene calls are TRBV5-1 and TRBJ1-1; D possibly corresponds to TRBD1 (6 bases). The CDR3 length is 15 residues. Between the trimmed V and J ends, which lost 4 bases and 7 bases, there was a span of 20 bases. The germline gives CDR1 SGHRS, CDR2 YFSETQ. In nucleotides, the CDR3 is TGCGCCAGCAGCACACTGACGGGGGGCGAGATTGAAGCTTTCCTT. Protein sequence: CASSTLTGGEIEAFL.

A single count supports this clonotype. V usage is TRBV5-5 and J usage is TRBJ2-2, with D unclear. V was trimmed by 2 bases and J by 0 bases, leaving 8 bases between them. The CDR3 loop spans 15 amino acids. Germline CDR1 is SGHKS and CDR2 is YYEKEE (reference sequence). Here the CDR3 DNA reads TGTGCCAGCAGCTTTTCCCTAACGAACACCGGGGAGCTGTTTTTT. Encoded protein: CASSFSLTNTGELFF.

V gene TRBV24-1 combines with J gene TRBJ1-2; tentative D call: TRBD1 (6 bases). The CDR3 totals 13 residues. Germline CDR1 and CDR2: KGHDR and SFDVKD. The germline V and J ends were trimmed by 3 bases and 8 bases, with 12 bases remaining between them. This CDR3 reads CATSDGGRGGYTF. In DNA, the CDR3 is TGTGCCACCAGTGATGGGGGCCGAGGAGGCTACACCTTC.

This chain joins TRBV6-1 and TRBJ2-4, with D unresolved. Per germline, CDR1 MNHNS and CDR2 SASEGT. Trimming cost V 7 bases and J 7 bases, with 17 bases left between them. The CDR3 is made up of 14 amino acids. Here the CDR3 DNA reads TGTGCCAGCATGTCTCGGGTTTTTGAGAACATTCAGTACTTC. Translating gives CASMSRVFENIQYF.

This chain uses TRBV7-8 with TRBJ2-1; D uncertain. CDR1 is SGHVS, CDR2 FQNEAQ, per germline. V was trimmed by 5 bases and J by 7 bases, leaving 18 bases between them. This CDR3 region has 15 residues. CDR3 DNA: TGTGCCAGCAGCCTACTCAGAGGAAGCATTAATGAGCAGTTCTTC. This translates into CASSLLRGSINEQFF.

This clonotype has just a few counts. V is TRBV5-1 and J is TRBJ2-7, with D perhaps TRBD2 (7 bases). In germline, CDR1 is SGHRS, CDR2 YFSETQ. Trimming removed 5 bases at V and 3 bases at J, with 18 bases between. This CDR3 contains 15 residues. Written as DNA, the CDR3 is TGCGCCAGCAGGTCACAGGGAGGGGACGACTACGAGCAGTACTTC. Its protein product is CASRSQGGDDYEQYF.

This clonotype showed up many times. V usage is TRBV7-3 and J usage is TRBJ2-3, with D possibly TRBD2 on 6 matching bases. The CDR3 runs 15 residues. Germline lookup yields CDR1 SGHTA and CDR2 FQGTGA. Trimming shortened V by 5 bases and J by 2 bases, and 14 bases separated the two germline ends. For the CDR3, the DNA is TGTGCCAGCAGCCCCCAGGGAGGTGACACAGATACGCAGTATTTT. Translated, it gives CASSPQGGDTDTQYF.

This clonotype occurred many times. The V gene is TRBV5-1, the J gene TRBJ1-4, with D perhaps TRBD1 (6 bases). The V gene's germline CDR1 is SGHRS and CDR2 YFSETQ. The CDR3 has 14 amino acids. V lost 4 bases and J lost 6, with 13 bases in between. The DNA of the CDR3 is TGCGCCAGCAGCCCTCGGGGGGCCCATGAAAAACTGTTTTTT. Its translation is CASSPRGAHEKLFF.

The chain combines TRBV10-3 with TRBJ2-1, with D uncertain. Germline V gene sequence: CDR1 ENHRY, CDR2 SYGVKD. The V and J ends lost 3 bases and 6 bases respectively, with 15 bases between them. CDR3 length: 15 amino acids. CDR3 sequence reads: CAISDGTLAGNEQFF. The CDR3 DNA follows: TGTGCCATCAGTGACGGCACGTTGGCAGGCAATGAGCAGTTCTTC.

This clonotype has ten or more counts. This chain uses TRBV15 with TRBJ1-1, with D perhaps matching TRBD1 (5 bases). The CDR3 spans 15 residues. Germline values: CDR1 LNHNV, CDR2 YYDKDF (reference sequence). V lost 6 bases and J 0 bases, leaving 14 bases between the germline ends. The CDR3 region has the DNA TGTGCCACCAGGGGGGAGGGAGGGTTGAACACTGAAGCTTTCTTT. It yields the protein CATRGEGGLNTEAFF.

There are many counts of this clonotype. The chain is built from TRBV20-1 and TRBJ2-3; TRBD1 matches at 10 bases. The ends lost 6 bases at V and 2 bases at J; junction bases unmatched: 5. The germline V gene encodes CDR1 DFQATT and CDR2 SNEGSKA (reference sequence). CDR3 length: 14 residues. This CDR3 reads CSALTGGLTDTQYF. CDR3 coding DNA: TGCAGTGCCCTGACAGGGGGCCTCACAGATACGCAGTATTTT.

This clonotype was recorded a few times. The J gene is TRBJ2-2, the V gene TRBV18; possible D gene TRBD2, 5 bases. Germline CDR1 and CDR2: KGHSH and LQKENI. The ends were cut back, 1 base at V and 3 bases at J, with 12 bases in the middle. This CDR3 comprises 16 residues. CDR3 region: CASSPLERIDTGELFF. CDR3 coding DNA: TGTGCCAGCTCACCACTTGAGCGGATCGACACCGGGGAGCTGTTTTTT.

In the case of this clonotype: One end of the junction is discordant with germline, which a read error may explain. The chain combines TRBV5-1 with TRBJ1-1; D is ambiguous. The CDR3 contains 14 residues. Germline V gene lookup returns CDR1 SGHRS and CDR2 YFSETQ. The CDR3 here is CTSSLVGPGTEAFF. CDR3 coding DNA: TGCACCAGCAGCTTGGTTGGCCCCGGCACTGAAGCTTTCTTT.